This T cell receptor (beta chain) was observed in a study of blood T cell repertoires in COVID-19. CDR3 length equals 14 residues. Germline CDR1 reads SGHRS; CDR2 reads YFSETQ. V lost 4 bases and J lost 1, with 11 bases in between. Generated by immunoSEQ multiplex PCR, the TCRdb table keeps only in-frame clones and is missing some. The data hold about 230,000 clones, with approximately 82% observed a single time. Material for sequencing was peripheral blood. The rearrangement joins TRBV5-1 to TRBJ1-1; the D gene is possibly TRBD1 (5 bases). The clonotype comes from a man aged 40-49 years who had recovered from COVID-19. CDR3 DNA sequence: TGCGCCAGCAGCAATGCTCAGGGGAACACTGAAGCTTTCTTT. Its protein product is CASSNAQGNTEAFF. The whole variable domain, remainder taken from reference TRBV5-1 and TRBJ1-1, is KAGVTQTPRYLIKTRGQQVTLSCSPISGHRSVSWYQQTPGQGLQFLFEYFSETQRNKGNFPGRFSGRQFSNSRSEMNVSTLELGDSALYLCASSNAQGNTEAFFGQGTRLTVV.